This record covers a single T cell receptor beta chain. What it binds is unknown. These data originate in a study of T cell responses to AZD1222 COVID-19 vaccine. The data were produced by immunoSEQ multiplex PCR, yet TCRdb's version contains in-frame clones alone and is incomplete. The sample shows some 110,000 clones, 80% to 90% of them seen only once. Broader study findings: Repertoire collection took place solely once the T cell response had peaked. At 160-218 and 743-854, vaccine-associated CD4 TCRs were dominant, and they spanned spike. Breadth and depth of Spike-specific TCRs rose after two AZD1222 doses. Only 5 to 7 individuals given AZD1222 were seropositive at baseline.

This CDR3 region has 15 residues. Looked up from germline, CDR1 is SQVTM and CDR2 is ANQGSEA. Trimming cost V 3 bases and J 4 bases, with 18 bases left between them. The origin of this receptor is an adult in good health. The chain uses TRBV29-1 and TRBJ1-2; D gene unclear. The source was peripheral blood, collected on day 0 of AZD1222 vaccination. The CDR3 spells CSVEFSGDIGYGYTF. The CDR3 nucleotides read TGCAGCGTTGAGTTCTCAGGAGACATAGGCTATGGCTACACCTTC. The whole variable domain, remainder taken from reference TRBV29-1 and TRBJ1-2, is SAVISQKPSRDICQRGTSLTIQCQVDSQVTMMFWYRQQPGQSLTLIATANQGSEATYESGFVIDKFPISRPNLTFSTLTVSNMSPEDSSIYLCSVEFSGDIGYGYTFGSGTRLTVV.